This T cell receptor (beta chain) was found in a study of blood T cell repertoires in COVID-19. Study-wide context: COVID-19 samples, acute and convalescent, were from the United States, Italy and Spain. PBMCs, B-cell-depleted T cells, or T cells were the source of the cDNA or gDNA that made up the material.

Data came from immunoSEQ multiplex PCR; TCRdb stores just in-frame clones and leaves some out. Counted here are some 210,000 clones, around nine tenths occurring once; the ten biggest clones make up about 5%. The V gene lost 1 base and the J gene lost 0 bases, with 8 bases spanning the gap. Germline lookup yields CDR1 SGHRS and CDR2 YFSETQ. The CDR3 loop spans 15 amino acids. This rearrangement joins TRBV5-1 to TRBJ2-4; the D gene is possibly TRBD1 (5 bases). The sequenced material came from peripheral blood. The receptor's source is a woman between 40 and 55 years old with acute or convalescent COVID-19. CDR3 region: CASSLTGLAKNIQYF. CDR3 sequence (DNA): TGCGCCAGCAGCTTGACAGGTCTAGCCAAAAACATTCAGTACTTC. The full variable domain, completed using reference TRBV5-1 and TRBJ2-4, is KAGVTQTPRYLIKTRGQQVTLSCSPISGHRSVSWYQQTPGQGLQFLFEYFSETQRNKGNFPGRFSGRQFSNSRSEMNVSTLELGDSALYLCASSLTGLAKNIQYFGAGTRLSVL.